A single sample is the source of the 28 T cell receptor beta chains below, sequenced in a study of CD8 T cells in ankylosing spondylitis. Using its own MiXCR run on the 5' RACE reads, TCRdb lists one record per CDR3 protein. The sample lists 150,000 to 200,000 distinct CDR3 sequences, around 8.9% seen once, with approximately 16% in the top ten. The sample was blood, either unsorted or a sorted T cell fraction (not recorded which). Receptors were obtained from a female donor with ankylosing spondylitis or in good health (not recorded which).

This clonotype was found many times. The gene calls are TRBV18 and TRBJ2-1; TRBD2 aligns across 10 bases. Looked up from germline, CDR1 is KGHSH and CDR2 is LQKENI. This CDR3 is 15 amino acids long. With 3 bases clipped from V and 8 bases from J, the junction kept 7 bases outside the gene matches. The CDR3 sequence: CASSPSSGRAHEQFF. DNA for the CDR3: TGTGCCAGCTCACCTTCGAGCGGGAGGGCCCATGAGCAGTTCTTC. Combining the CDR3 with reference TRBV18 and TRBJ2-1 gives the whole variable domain NAGVMQNPRHLVRRRGQEARLRCSPMKGHSHVYWYRQLPEEGLKFMVYLQKENIIDESGMPKERFSAEFPKEGPSILRIQQVVRGDSAAYFCASSPSSGRAHEQFFGPGTRLTVL.

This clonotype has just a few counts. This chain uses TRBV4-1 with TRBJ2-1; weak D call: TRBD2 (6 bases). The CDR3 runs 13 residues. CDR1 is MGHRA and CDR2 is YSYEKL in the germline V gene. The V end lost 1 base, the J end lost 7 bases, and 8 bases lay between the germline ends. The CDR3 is CASSQVGTNEQFF. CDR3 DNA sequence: TGCGCCAGCAGCCAAGTTGGGACTAATGAGCAGTTCTTC.

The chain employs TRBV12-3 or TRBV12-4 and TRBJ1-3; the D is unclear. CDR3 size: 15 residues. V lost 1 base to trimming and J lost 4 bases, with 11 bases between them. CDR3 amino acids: CASSLVVGGGNTIYF. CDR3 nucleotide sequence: TGTGCCAGCAGTTTAGTTGTGGGAGGAGGAAACACCATATATTTT.

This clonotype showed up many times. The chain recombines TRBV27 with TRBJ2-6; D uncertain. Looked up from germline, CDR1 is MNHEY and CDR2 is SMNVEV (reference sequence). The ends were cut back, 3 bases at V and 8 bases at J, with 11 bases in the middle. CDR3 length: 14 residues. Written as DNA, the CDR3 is TGTGCCAGCAGTTTTAGTGGGTGGACCAACGTCCTGACTTTC. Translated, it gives CASSFSGWTNVLTF.

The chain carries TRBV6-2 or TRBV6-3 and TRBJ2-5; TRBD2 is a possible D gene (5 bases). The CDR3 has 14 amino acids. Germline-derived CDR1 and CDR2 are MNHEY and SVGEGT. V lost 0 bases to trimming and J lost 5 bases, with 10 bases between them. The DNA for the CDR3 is TGTGCCAGCAGTTACTCGACCGGGGAGGAGACCCAGTACTTC. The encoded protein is CASSYSTGEETQYF.

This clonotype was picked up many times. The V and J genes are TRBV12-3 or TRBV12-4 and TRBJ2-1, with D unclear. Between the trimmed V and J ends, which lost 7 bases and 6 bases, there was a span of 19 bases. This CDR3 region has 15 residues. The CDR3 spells CASTLEGLWVNEQFF. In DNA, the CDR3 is TGTGCCAGCACCCTCGAAGGTCTATGGGTCAATGAGCAGTTCTTC.

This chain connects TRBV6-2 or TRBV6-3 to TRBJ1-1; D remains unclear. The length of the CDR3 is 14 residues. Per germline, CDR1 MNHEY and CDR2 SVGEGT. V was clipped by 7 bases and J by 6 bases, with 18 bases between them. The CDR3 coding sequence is TGTGCCAGCAAAGATGTTGGCCCTCATGCTGAAGCTTTCTTT. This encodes CASKDVGPHAEAFF.

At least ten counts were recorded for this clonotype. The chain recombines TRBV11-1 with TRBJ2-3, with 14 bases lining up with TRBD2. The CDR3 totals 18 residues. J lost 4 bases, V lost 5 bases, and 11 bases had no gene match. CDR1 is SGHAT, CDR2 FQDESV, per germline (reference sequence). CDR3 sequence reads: CASSPRLAGGLGADTQYF. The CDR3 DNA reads TGTGCCAGCAGCCCTCGACTAGCGGGAGGGCTGGGCGCAGATACGCAGTATTTT.

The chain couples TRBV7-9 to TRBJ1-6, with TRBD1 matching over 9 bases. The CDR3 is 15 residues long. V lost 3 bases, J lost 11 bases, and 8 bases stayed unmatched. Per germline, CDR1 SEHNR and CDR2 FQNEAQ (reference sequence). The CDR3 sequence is CASSFGGQGGPPLHF. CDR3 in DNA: TGTGCCAGCAGCTTTGGGGGACAGGGAGGGCCACCCCTCCACTTT.

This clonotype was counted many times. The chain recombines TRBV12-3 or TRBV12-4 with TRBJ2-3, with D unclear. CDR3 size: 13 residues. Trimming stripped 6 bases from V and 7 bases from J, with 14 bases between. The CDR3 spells CASSPSQANTQYF. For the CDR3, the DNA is TGTGCCAGCAGCCCCAGTCAGGCGAATACGCAGTATTTT.

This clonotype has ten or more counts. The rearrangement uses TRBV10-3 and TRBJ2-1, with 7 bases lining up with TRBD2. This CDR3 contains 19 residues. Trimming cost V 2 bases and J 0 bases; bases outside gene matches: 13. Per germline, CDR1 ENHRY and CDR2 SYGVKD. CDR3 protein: CAISENGLEFGSSYNEQFF. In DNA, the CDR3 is TGTGCCATCAGTGAGAACGGACTAGAGTTCGGCAGCTCCTACAATGAGCAGTTCTTC.

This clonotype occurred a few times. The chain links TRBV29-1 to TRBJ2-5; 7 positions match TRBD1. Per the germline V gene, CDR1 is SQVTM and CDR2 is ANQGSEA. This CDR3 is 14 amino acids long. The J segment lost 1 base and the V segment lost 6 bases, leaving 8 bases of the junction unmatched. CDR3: CSVRDRVLQETQYF. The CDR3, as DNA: TGCAGCGTCCGCGACAGGGTCCTCCAAGAGACCCAGTACTTC.

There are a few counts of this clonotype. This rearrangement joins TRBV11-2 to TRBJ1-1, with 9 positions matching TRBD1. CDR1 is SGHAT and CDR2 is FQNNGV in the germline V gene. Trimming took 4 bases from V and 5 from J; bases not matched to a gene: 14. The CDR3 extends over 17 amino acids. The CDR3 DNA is TGTGCCAGCAGCTCCTTTACGAACAGGGGGCTTAAGACTGAAGCTTTCTTT. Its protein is CASSSFTNRGLKTEAFF.

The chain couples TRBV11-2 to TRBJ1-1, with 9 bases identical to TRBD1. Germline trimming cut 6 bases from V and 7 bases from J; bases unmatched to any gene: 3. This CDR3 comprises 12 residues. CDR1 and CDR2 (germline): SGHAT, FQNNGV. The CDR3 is CASRPTGGEAFF. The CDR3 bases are TGTGCCAGCAGGCCGACAGGGGGTGAAGCTTTCTTT.

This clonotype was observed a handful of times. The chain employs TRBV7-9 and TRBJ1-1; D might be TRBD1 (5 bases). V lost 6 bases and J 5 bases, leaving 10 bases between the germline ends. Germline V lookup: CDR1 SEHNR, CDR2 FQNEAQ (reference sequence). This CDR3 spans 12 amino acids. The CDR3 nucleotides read TGTGCCAGCAGAGCGAAGGGGACTGAAGCTTTCTTT. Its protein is CASRAKGTEAFF.

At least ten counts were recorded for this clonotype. CDR3 bases: TGTGCCAGCACCCCGATGGACAGGCTGAACACTGAAGCTTTCTTT. This codes for CASTPMDRLNTEAFF. The chain joins TRBV12-3 or TRBV12-4 to TRBJ1-1; TRBD1 agrees at 7 bases. CDR3 size: 15 residues. V lost 7 bases, J lost 0 bases, and 8 bases stayed unmatched.

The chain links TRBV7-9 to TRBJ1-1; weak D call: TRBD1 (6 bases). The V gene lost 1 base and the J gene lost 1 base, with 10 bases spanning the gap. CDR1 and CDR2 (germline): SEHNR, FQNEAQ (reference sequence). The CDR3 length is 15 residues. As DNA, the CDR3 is TGTGCCAGCAGCTTAGTCAGGGGCCAGAACACTGAAGCTTTCTTT. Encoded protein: CASSLVRGQNTEAFF.

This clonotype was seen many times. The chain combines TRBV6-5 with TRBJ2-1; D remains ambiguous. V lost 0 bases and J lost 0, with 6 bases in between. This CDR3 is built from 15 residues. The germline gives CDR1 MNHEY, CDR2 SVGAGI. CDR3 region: CASSYSEPSYNEQFF. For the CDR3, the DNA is TGTGCCAGCAGTTACTCGGAGCCCTCCTACAATGAGCAGTTCTTC.

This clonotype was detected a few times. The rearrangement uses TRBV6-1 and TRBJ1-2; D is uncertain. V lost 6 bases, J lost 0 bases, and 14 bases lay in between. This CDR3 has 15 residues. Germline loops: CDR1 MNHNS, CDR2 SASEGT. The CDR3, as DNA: TGTGCCAGCAGCCCTCTTCTGCAGACTAACTATGGCTACACCTTC. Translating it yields CASSPLLQTNYGYTF.

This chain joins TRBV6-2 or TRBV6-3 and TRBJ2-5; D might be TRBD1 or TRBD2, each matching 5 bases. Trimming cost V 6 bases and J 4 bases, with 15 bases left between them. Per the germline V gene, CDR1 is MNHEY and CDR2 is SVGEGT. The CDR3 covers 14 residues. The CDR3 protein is CASRIRGVLETQYF. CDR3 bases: TGTGCCAGCAGAATAAGGGGAGTATTAGAGACCCAGTACTTC.

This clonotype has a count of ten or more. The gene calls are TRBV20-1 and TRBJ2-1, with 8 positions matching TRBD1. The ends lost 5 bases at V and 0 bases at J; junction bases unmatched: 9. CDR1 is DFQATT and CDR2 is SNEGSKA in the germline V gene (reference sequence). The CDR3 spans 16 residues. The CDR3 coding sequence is TGCAGTGCTTCCTCGGGGCAGGGGGCCTCCTACAATGAGCAGTTCTTC. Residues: CSASSGQGASYNEQFF.

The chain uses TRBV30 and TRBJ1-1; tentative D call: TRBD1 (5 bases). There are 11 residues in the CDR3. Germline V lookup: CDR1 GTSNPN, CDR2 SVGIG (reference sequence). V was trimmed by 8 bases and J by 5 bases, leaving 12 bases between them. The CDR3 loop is CARGVGTEAFF. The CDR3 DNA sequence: TGTGCCCGGGGGGTTGGGACTGAAGCTTTCTTT.

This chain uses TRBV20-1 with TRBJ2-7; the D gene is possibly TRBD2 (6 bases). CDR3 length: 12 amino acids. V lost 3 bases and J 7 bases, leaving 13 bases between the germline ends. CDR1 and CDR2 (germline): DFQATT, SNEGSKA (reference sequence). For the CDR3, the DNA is TGCAGTGCTAGGACGCTAGCGAGGGAGCAGTACTTC. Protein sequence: CSARTLAREQYF.

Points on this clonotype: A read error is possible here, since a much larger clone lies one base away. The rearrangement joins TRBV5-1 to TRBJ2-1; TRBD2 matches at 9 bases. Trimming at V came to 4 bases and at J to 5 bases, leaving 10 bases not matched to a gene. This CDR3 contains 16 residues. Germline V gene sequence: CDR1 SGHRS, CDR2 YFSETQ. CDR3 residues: CASSLLSSGDHNEQFF. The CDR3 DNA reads TGCGCCAGCAGCCTCCTATCTAGCGGGGACCACAATGAGCAGTTCTTC.

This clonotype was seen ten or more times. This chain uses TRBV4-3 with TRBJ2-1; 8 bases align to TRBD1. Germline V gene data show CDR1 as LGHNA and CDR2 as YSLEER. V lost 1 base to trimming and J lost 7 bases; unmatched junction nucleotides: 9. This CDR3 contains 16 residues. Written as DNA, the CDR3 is TGCGCCAGCAGCCAAGGGACAGGGTCAACGGGTAATGAGCAGTTCTTC. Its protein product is CASSQGTGSTGNEQFF.

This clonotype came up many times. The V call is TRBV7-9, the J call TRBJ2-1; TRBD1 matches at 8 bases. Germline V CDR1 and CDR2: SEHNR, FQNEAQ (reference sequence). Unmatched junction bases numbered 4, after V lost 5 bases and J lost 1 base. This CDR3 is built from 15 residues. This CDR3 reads CASSPGQGSYNEQFF. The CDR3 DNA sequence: TGTGCCAGCAGCCCCGGACAGGGTTCCTACAATGAGCAGTTCTTC.

Here the CDR3 reads CASSFFPGTGNEKLFF. CDR3 bases: TGTGCCAGCAGCTTTTTCCCCGGGACAGGGAATGAAAAACTGTTTTTT. This chain uses TRBV7-6 with TRBJ1-4, with 9 bases matching TRBD1. The CDR3 has 16 amino acids. Unmatched junction bases numbered 7, after V lost 3 bases and J lost 5 bases. Per the germline V gene, CDR1 is SGHVS and CDR2 is FNYEAQ.

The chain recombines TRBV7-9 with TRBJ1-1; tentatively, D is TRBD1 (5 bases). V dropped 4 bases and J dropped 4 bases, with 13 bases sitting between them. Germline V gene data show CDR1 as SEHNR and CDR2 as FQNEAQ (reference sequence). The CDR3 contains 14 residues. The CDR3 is CASSSVGGATEAFF. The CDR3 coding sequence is TGTGCCAGCAGCTCGGTCGGGGGTGCCACTGAAGCTTTCTTT.